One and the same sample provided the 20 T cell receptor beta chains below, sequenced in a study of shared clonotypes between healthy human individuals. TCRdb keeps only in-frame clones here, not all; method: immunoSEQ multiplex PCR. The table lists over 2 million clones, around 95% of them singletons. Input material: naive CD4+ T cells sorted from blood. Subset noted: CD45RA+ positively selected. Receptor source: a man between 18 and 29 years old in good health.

CDR3 loop: CASSEQGGTTGELFF. The CDR3 DNA sequence: TGTGCCAGCAGTGAACAGGGAGGAACCACCGGGGAGCTGTTTTTT. This rearrangement joins TRBV2 to TRBJ2-2, with D maybe TRBD2 (6 bases). The CDR3 runs to 15 residues. Trimming shortened V by 2 bases and J by 4 bases, and 11 bases separated the two germline ends. Per the germline V gene, CDR1 is SNHLY and CDR2 is FYNNEI.

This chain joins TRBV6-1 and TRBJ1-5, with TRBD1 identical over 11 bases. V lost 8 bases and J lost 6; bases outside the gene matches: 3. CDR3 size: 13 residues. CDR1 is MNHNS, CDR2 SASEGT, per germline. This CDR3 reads CASGQGASQPQHF. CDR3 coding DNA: TGTGCCAGCGGACAGGGGGCGAGTCAGCCCCAGCATTTT.

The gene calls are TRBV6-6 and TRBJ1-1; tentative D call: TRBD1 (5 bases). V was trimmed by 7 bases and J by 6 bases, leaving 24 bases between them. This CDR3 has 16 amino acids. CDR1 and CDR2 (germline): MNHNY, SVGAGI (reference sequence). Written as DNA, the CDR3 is TGTGCCAGCACTAACCCAGGGCGGGGGGTTAATTCTGAAGCTTTCTTT. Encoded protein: CASTNPGRGVNSEAFF.

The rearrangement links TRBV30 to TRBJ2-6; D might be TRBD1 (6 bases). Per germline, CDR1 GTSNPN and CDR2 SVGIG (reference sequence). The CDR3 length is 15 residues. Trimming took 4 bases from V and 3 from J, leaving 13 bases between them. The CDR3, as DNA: TGTGCCTGGATTCCAGGGGCGCTTGGGGCCAACGTCCTGACTTTC. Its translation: CAWIPGALGANVLTF.

This chain's CDR3 is CASSSGGSSPLHF. The CDR3 coding sequence is TGTGCCAGCAGCTCAGGGGGCAGTTCACCCCTCCACTTT. The chain couples TRBV5-4 to TRBJ1-6; 8 nucleotides align to TRBD1. This CDR3 region has 13 residues. The V gene's germline CDR1 is SGHNT and CDR2 YYREEE (reference sequence). The ends lost 3 bases at V and 9 bases at J; junction bases unmatched: 2.

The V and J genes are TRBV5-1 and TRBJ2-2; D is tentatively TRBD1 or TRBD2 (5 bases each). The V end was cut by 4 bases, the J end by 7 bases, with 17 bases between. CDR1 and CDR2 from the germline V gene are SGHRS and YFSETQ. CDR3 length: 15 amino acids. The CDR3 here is CASSGGSGIGGELFF. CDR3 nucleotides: TGCGCCAGCAGCGGAGGATCAGGGATAGGCGGGGAGCTGTTTTTT.

The CDR3 DNA sequence: TGCGCCAGCAGCCCTGAACCTCAGGACAGACGCAATCAGCCCCAGCATTTT. Protein product: CASSPEPQDRRNQPQHF. The chain has TRBV5-1 and TRBJ1-5, with D maybe TRBD1 (6 bases). With 4 bases removed from V and 2 bases from J, the gap between germline ends came to 19 bases. The germline V gene has CDR1 SGHRS and CDR2 YFSETQ. The CDR3 contains 17 residues.

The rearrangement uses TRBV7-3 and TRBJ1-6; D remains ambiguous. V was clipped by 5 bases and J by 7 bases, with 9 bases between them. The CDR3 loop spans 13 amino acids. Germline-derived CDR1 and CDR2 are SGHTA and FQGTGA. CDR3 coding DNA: TGTGCCAGCAGCGCGCCAGGCAATTCACCCCTCCACTTT. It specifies CASSAPGNSPLHF.

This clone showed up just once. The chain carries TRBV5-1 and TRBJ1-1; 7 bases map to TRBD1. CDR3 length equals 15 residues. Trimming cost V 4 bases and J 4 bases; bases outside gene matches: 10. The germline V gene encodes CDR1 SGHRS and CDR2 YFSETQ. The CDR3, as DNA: TGCGCCAGCAGCCCGGACAGGCCCTTGAGCACTGAAGCTTTCTTT. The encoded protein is CASSPDRPLSTEAFF.

DNA for the CDR3: TGTGCCAGCAGGCCTCCCCTAGCGGGGGGGCTGGAGACCCAGTACTTC. This sequence encodes CASRPPLAGGLETQYF. This rearrangement joins TRBV28 to TRBJ2-5, with 12 bases fitting TRBD2. This CDR3 is 16 amino acids long. V lost 6 bases and J lost 5; bases outside the gene matches: 10. Germline loops: CDR1 MDHEN, CDR2 SYDVKM.

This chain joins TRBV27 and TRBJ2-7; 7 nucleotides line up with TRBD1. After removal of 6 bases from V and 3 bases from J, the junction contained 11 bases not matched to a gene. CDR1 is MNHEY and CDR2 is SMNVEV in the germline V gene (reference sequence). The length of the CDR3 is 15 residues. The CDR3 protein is CASRQDRAGLYEQYF. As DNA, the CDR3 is TGTGCCAGCAGGCAAGACAGGGCCGGGCTCTACGAGCAGTACTTC.

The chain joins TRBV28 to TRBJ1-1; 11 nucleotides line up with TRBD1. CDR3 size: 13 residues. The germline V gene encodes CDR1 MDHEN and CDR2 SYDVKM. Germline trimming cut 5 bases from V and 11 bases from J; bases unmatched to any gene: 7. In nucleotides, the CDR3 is TGTGCCAGCAGTCCGGACAGGGGGCGAAGTGCTTTCTTT. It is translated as CASSPDRGRSAFF.

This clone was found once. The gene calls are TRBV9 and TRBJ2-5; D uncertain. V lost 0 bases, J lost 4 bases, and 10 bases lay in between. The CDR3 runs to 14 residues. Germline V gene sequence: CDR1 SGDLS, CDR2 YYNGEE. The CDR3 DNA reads TGTGCCAGCAGCGTAGTGGGGTTCGGAGAGACCCAGTACTTC. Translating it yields CASSVVGFGETQYF.

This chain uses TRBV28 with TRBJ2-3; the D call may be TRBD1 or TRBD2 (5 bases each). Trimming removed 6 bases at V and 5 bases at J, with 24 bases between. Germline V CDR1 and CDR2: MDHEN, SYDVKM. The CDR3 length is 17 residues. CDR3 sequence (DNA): TGTGCCAGCAGCCTGGGACCGTTCAGTCCCACGTTAGATACGCAGTATTTT. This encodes CASSLGPFSPTLDTQYF.

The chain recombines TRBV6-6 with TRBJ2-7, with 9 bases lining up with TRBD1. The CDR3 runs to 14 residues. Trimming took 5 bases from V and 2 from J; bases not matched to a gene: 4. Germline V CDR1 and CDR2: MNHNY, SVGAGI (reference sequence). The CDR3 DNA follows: TGTGCCAGCAGTCCGGGACAGGGTACCTACGAGCAGTACTTC. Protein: CASSPGQGTYEQYF.

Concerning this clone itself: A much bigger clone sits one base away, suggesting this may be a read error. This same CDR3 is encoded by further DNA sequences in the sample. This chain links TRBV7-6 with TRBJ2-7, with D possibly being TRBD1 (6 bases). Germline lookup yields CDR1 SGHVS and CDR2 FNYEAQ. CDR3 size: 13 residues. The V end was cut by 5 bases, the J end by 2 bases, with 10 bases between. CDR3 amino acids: CASSRTGTYEQYF. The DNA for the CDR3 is TGTGCCAGCAGCCGTACAGGGACCTACGAGCAGTACTTC.

CDR3 loop: CASSFLRGGTYEQYF. The DNA of the CDR3 is TGTGCCAGCAGTTTTTTGCGGGGGGGTACCTACGAGCAGTACTTC. V is TRBV6-5 and J is TRBJ2-7; the match to TRBD2 covers 9 bases. The germline V gene has CDR1 MNHEY and CDR2 SVGAGI. The CDR3 spans 15 residues. V was pared by 4 bases and J by 2 bases, with 6 bases of the junction left unmatched.

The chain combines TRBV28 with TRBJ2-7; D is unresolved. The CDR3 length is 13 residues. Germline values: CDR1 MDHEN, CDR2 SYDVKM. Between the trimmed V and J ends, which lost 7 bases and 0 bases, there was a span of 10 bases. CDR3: CASTPGFSYEQYF. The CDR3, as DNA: TGTGCCAGCACCCCCGGTTTCTCCTACGAGCAGTACTTC.

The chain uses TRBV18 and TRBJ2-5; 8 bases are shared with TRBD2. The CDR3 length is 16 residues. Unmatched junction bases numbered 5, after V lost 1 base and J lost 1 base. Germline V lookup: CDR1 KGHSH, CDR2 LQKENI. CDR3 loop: CASSPQLAEFQETQYF. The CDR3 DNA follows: TGTGCCAGCTCACCACAACTAGCGGAATTCCAAGAGACCCAGTACTTC.

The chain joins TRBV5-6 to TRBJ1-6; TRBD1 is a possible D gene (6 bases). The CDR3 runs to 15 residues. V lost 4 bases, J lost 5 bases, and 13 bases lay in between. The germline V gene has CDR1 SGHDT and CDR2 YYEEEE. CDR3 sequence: CASSLGQSNNSPLHF. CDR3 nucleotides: TGTGCCAGCAGCCTCGGACAGAGCAATAATTCACCCCTCCACTTT.